These 20 T cell receptor beta chains share one sample of origin, sequenced in a study of vaccination and CD4 T cells after COVID-19. Their specific antigens are unknown. As to treatment: roughly 10-day PBMC culture with coronavirus spike peptide pools or control peptides (ViraFEST assay). Once obtained from cultured CD4+ T cells, the DNA was sequenced using the Oncomine TCR Beta short-read assay. TCRdb analysed the PCR reads with MiXCR anew, one entry per CDR3 protein. The sample lists about 17,000 distinct CDR3 sequences; roughly 50% were seen once. Sequencing used CD4+ T cells from blood, cultured in vitro. Every receptor here comes from a human donor who had recovered from COVID-19.

The chain links TRBV12-3 or TRBV12-4 to TRBJ2-5, with D unclear. The CDR3 spans 15 residues. V was clipped by 3 bases and J by 0 bases, with 11 bases between them. The CDR3 sequence is CASSFHLEYQETQYF. CDR3 nucleotide sequence: TGTGCCAGCAGTTTCCATCTGGAGTACCAAGAGACCCAGTACTTC.

This clonotype has more than one count but fewer than ten. The chain employs TRBV20-1 and TRBJ1-5; 10 bases are a match to TRBD1. The germline V gene encodes CDR1 DFQATT and CDR2 SNEGSKA (reference sequence). Trimming at V came to 6 bases and at J to 6 bases, leaving 11 bases not matched to a gene. The length of the CDR3 is 15 residues. The CDR3 loop reads CSARTGGGLGQPQHF. CDR3 coding DNA: TGCAGTGCCCGGACAGGGGGAGGACTAGGTCAGCCCCAGCATTTT.

The chain uses TRBV6-1 and TRBJ2-7; D uncertain. Deletions cut 5 bases from V and 2 bases from J, with 7 bases between. Germline assignment: CDR1 MNHNS and CDR2 SASEGT. This CDR3 has 12 amino acids. The CDR3 is CASSLGTYEQYF. For the CDR3, the DNA is TGTGCCAGCAGTCTAGGGACCTACGAGCAGTACTTC.

The V and J genes are TRBV20-1 and TRBJ2-1; D may be TRBD2 (6 bases). The CDR3 totals 13 residues. Trimming shortened V by 3 bases and J by 8 bases, and 14 bases separated the two germline ends. Germline CDR1 and CDR2: DFQATT and SNEGSKA (reference sequence). CDR3 coding DNA: TGCAGTGCTAGGGGGGGACCCGACGATGAGCAGTTCTTC. It is translated as CSARGGPDDEQFF.

The rearrangement links TRBV12-2 to TRBJ2-5; TRBD1, the table's D call, was not compared with the DNA. TRBV12-2 counts as a pseudogene. The CDR3 is 18 amino acids. The CDR3 protein is CAPKRGGLDKAPEETQYF. CDR3 coding DNA: TGTGCACCGAAGAGGGGGGGCCTAGACAAGGCCCCCGAGGAGACCCAGTACTTC.

V gene TRBV20-1 combines with J gene TRBJ1-4; D is possibly TRBD1 (5 bases). Germline CDR1 DFQATT, CDR2 SNEGSKA (reference sequence). V lost 2 bases and J 7 bases, leaving 17 bases between the germline ends. This CDR3 is 15 amino acids long. The chain's CDR3 is CSARILGAWGEKLFF. For the CDR3, the DNA is TGCAGTGCTAGAATTCTTGGGGCTTGGGGTGAAAAACTGTTTTTT.

This clonotype was observed a handful of times. The chain links TRBV20-1 to TRBJ1-5; the match to TRBD1 covers 7 bases. This CDR3 is built from 13 residues. V lost 2 bases and J lost 2; bases outside the gene matches: 0. Germline V CDR1 and CDR2: DFQATT, SNEGSKA (reference sequence). CDR3: CSARQGGNQPQHF. CDR3 DNA: TGCAGTGCTAGACAGGGGGGCAATCAGCCCCAGCATTTT.

CDR3 loop: CAIRDSSGNTIYF. The CDR3 nucleotides read TGTGCCATCAGGGATAGCTCTGGAAACACCATATATTTT. This sequence joins TRBV10-3 and TRBJ1-3; unclear D gene. CDR1 and CDR2 from the germline V gene are ENHRY and SYGVKD. V dropped 6 bases and J dropped 0 bases, with 6 bases sitting between them. There are 13 residues in the CDR3.

This rearrangement joins TRBV20-1 to TRBJ1-2, with TRBD1 matching 9 bases. Trimming removed 0 bases from V and 4 bases from J; junction bases left unmatched: 3. This CDR3 region has 14 residues. The germline gives CDR1 DFQATT, CDR2 SNEGSKA (reference sequence). CDR3 sequence reads: CSAREWDRAYGYTF. The CDR3 DNA sequence: TGCAGTGCTAGAGAATGGGACAGGGCCTATGGCTACACCTTC.

This chain connects TRBV5-6 to TRBJ2-5; 7 nucleotides agree with TRBD2. J gave up 5 bases and V 4 bases, and 11 bases lay outside the gene matches. Germline V gene sequence: CDR1 SGHDT, CDR2 YYEEEE. The CDR3 spans 15 residues. CDR3 in DNA: TGTGCCAGCAGCCGTGTGGCGGGAGTCCTCGAGACCCAGTACTTC. Amino acid sequence: CASSRVAGVLETQYF.

This chain links TRBV7-2 with TRBJ2-1; TRBD2 aligns across 8 bases. CDR3 length equals 15 residues. CDR1 is SGHTA, CDR2 FQGNSA, per germline. The trim removed 5 bases at V and 1 base at J, leaving 4 bases unmatched. DNA for the CDR3: TGTGCCAGCAGCCCTAGCGGGCTATCCTACAATGAGCAGTTCTTC. It encodes CASSPSGLSYNEQFF.

Here the CDR3 reads CSAKGQGALQPQHF. The CDR3, as DNA: TGCAGTGCTAAGGGACAGGGGGCTTTGCAGCCCCAGCATTTT. This chain connects TRBV20-1 to TRBJ1-5; TRBD1 aligns across 12 bases. The ends lost 4 bases at V and 7 bases at J; junction bases unmatched: 5. The CDR3 spans 14 residues. Germline V CDR1 and CDR2: DFQATT, SNEGSKA (reference sequence).

As concerns this clonotype: Its ends do not fully match the called genes, so a read error is possible. The chain uses TRBV20-1 and TRBJ1-1; unclear D gene. Germline V CDR1 and CDR2: DFQATT, SNEGSKA (reference sequence). The length of the CDR3 is 11 residues. CDR3 amino acids: CGASLNTEAFF. In nucleotides, the CDR3 is TGCGGTGCTAGTCTCAACACTGAAGCTTTCTTT.

The rearrangement uses TRBV11-2 and TRBJ1-5, with 7 bases matching TRBD1. The CDR3 extends over 18 amino acids. Germline V lookup: CDR1 SGHAT, CDR2 FQNNGV. V dropped 10 bases and J dropped 6; count of bases not matched to a gene: 24. CDR3 sequence (DNA): TGTGCCACCCGCGGCAGGCTTACAGGGGAAGAATGGCCTCAGCCCCAGCATTTT. Its protein is CATRGRLTGEEWPQPQHF.

This sequence joins TRBV7-6 and TRBJ1-5, with D unresolved. V was pared by 1 base and J by 4 bases, with 5 bases between. The CDR3 extends over 13 amino acids. Germline CDR1 reads SGHVS; CDR2 reads FNYEAQ. In DNA form, the CDR3 reads TGTGCCAGCAGCTTAGACGGGAATCAGCCCCAGCATTTT. Its protein is CASSLDGNQPQHF.

A few counts support this clonotype. The V gene is TRBV7-2, the J gene TRBJ1-6; D is unclear. Germline lookup yields CDR1 SGHTA and CDR2 FQGNSA. The CDR3 loop spans 14 amino acids. Trimming removed 6 bases from V and 8 bases from J, with 14 bases in between. For the CDR3, the DNA is TGTGCCAGCAGTCGACCCGGGCGGGATTCACCCCTCCACTTT. Its translation is CASSRPGRDSPLHF.

V usage is TRBV7-2 and J usage is TRBJ2-7, with D possibly called TRBD1 or TRBD2 (5 bases each). V lost 0 bases and J lost 3, with 12 bases in between. CDR3 length: 15 residues. Germline CDR1 and CDR2: SGHTA and FQGNSA. The CDR3 region is CASSLAPGRSYEQYF. In DNA, the CDR3 is TGTGCCAGCAGCTTAGCTCCGGGACGTAGCTACGAGCAGTACTTC.

The chain joins TRBV5-1 to TRBJ2-5; a possible D gene is TRBD2 (5 bases). CDR3 size: 15 residues. Trimming removed 0 bases from V and 4 bases from J, with 13 bases in between. Germline CDR1 is SGHRS and CDR2 is YFSETQ. The CDR3, as DNA: TGCGCCAGCAGCTTGGCCGGGGTGGTTGGAGAGACCCAGTACTTC. Amino acid sequence: CASSLAGVVGETQYF.

The chain couples TRBV11-3 to TRBJ2-5, with 7 bases identical to TRBD1. CDR1 is SGHNT, CDR2 YENEEA, per germline. This CDR3 has 15 residues. Unmatched junction bases numbered 6, after V lost 4 bases and J lost 1 base. The CDR3, as DNA: TGTGCCAGCAGCTCACACCGGGACAGCCAAGAGACCCAGTACTTC. Translation: CASSSHRDSQETQYF.

The rearrangement uses TRBV9 and TRBJ2-3; D remains unclear. This CDR3 is 16 amino acids long. Per the germline V gene, CDR1 is SGDLS and CDR2 is YYNGEE. V was trimmed by 0 bases and J by 4 bases, leaving 15 bases between them. The CDR3 sequence is CASSVAVNLGSDTQYF. The CDR3 coding sequence is TGTGCCAGCAGCGTAGCGGTGAATTTGGGCTCAGATACGCAGTATTTT.